This TCR beta chain appears in the sequencing data of a study of siplizumab effects on memory and regulatory T cells. Measured with immunoSEQ multiplex PCR; TCRdb has only the in-frame clones, and not every one. The sample yields approximately 120,000 clones, under 95% seen once. With V trimmed by 8 bases and J by 4 bases, 4 bases remained unmatched. The CDR3 runs to 12 residues. Germline CDR1 reads SGHDN; CDR2 reads FVKESK. This chain links TRBV14 with TRBJ2-7; 8 nucleotides line up with TRBD1. The receptor comes from a human donor in good health. The sample taken for sequencing was Tregs sorted from blood. CDR3 protein: CASGRQGYEQYF. The CDR3 nucleotides are TGTGCCAGCGGCAGACAGGGGTACGAGCAGTACTTC. Combining the CDR3 with reference TRBV14 and TRBJ2-7 gives the whole variable domain EAGVTQFPSHSVIEKGQTVTLRCDPISGHDNLYWYRRVMGKEIKFLLHFVKESKQDESGMPNNRFLAERTGGTYSTLKVQPAELEDSGVYFCASGRQGYEQYFGPGTRLTVT.